These 25 T cell receptor beta chains came from one sample sequenced in a study of blood T cells in healthy people across ages. PCR was performed a second time for about 6 to 12 cycles using a sample-barcoded 5' primer and a J-beta primer mix. TCRdb re-derived calls from the 5' RACE reads in MiXCR, one entry per CDR3 protein. The sample has approximately 800,000 distinct CDR3 sequences, 25% seen once. These sequences were also reported in another study, on T cells of mothers and their children.

Specimen: blood. These receptors were obtained from a boy younger than 18 in good health.

CDR3 region: CASSHTSGNTEAFF. The CDR3 DNA reads TGTGCCAGCAGCCATACCTCCGGGAACACTGAAGCTTTCTTT. This chain uses TRBV3-1 with TRBJ1-1; no firm D call. V was clipped by 3 bases and J by 1 base, with 9 bases between them. The CDR3 totals 14 residues. The germline V gene has CDR1 LGHDT and CDR2 YNNKEL (reference sequence).

This clonotype has only a few counts. This chain links TRBV4-1 with TRBJ2-7, with D perhaps matching TRBD2 (6 bases). Germline CDR1 and CDR2: MGHRA and YSYEKL. The CDR3 has 15 amino acids. The V end lost 0 bases, the J end lost 2 bases, and 11 bases lay between the germline ends. CDR3 nucleotides: TGCGCCAGCAGCCAAGATGCGGGCGGGACCTACGAGCAGTACTTC. Its translation: CASSQDAGGTYEQYF.

The CDR3 coding sequence is TGTGCCAGCAGCTTCCGTCCCCTCGGACTTAACACAGATACGCAGTATTTT. Residues: CASSFRPLGLNTDTQYF. The chain combines TRBV11-2 with TRBJ2-3, with a possible D match to TRBD2 (5 bases). This CDR3 is 17 amino acids long. Trimming pared 3 bases from V and 2 bases from J, leaving 18 bases between. CDR1 and CDR2 from the germline V gene are SGHAT and FQNNGV.

The rearrangement uses TRBV12-3 or TRBV12-4 and TRBJ1-4; D is unclear. The CDR3 consists of 14 residues. Trimming pared 3 bases from V and 6 bases from J, leaving 11 bases between. CDR3 nucleotides: TGTGCCAGCAGTTTCTTAGGAGAAGATGAAAAACTGTTTTTT. This translates into CASSFLGEDEKLFF.

This rearrangement joins TRBV23-1 to TRBJ1-2; D remains ambiguous. TRBV23-1 is designated an ORF whose function remains uncertain. V was trimmed by 1 base and J by 3 bases, leaving 9 bases between them. CDR3 length equals 14 residues. CDR3 loop: CASSQWGWDYGYTF. The DNA for the CDR3 is TGCGCCAGCAGTCAATGGGGTTGGGACTATGGCTACACCTTC.

CDR3 amino acids: CAISAPPGRTEETQYF. The CDR3 nucleotides read TGTGCCATCAGTGCCCCGCCGGGGAGGACGGAAGAGACCCAGTACTTC. The gene calls are TRBV10-3 and TRBJ2-5, with D maybe TRBD2 (6 bases). In germline, CDR1 is ENHRY, CDR2 SYGVKD. CDR3 length equals 16 residues. V lost 4 bases to trimming and J lost 3 bases, with 18 bases between them.

The chain joins TRBV6-2 or TRBV6-3 to TRBJ2-1; TRBD2 aligns across 10 bases. This CDR3 contains 21 residues. Germline CDR1 MNHEY, CDR2 SVGEGT. The V segment lost 6 bases and the J segment 5 bases; nucleotides outside the gene matches: 25. Written as DNA, the CDR3 is TGTGCCAGCAGCTGGGGGTTTTACGTGGCTAGCGGGAGAAGGGGAAACAATGAGCAGTTCTTC. Amino acid sequence: CASSWGFYVASGRRGNNEQFF.

The gene calls are TRBV12-3 or TRBV12-4 and TRBJ2-5; 8 bases fit TRBD2. The CDR3 has 15 residues. J lost 1 base, V lost 6 bases, and 7 bases had no gene match. The CDR3 region is CASSRAGEPQETQYF. CDR3 nucleotide sequence: TGTGCCAGCAGCCGAGCGGGAGAACCCCAAGAGACCCAGTACTTC.

This clonotype was counted only a few times. The chain carries TRBV29-1 and TRBJ1-1; D not resolved. The CDR3 length is 12 residues. Trimming pared 4 bases from V and 1 base from J, leaving 7 bases between. CDR1 and CDR2 (germline): SQVTM, ANQGSEA. This chain's CDR3 is CSVGPPNTEAFF. The CDR3 DNA reads as TGCAGCGTTGGGCCCCCGAACACTGAAGCTTTCTTT.

This clonotype has only a few counts. The chain uses TRBV3-1 and TRBJ1-2, with unresolved D. From germline, CDR1 is LGHDT and CDR2 YNNKEL (reference sequence). V shed 5 bases and J shed 3 bases, with 19 bases lying between them. This CDR3 is built from 16 residues. The CDR3 loop reads CASSKRMVVGDYGYTF. CDR3 coding DNA: TGTGCCAGCAGCAAGCGTATGGTTGTCGGGGACTATGGCTACACCTTC.

The genes are TRBV6-5 and TRBJ2-1; 8 nucleotides align to TRBD2. Germline V gene data show CDR1 as MNHEY and CDR2 as SVGAGI. Trimming at V came to 4 bases and at J to 8 bases, leaving 7 bases not matched to a gene. The length of the CDR3 is 14 residues. In DNA form, the CDR3 reads TGTGCCAGCAGTTTTCGCGGGGGGTGGGATGAGCAGTTCTTC. Encoded protein: CASSFRGGWDEQFF.

This clonotype was found many times. The gene calls are TRBV7-9 and TRBJ2-5, with D perhaps given as TRBD1 or TRBD2 (6 bases each). Per germline, CDR1 SEHNR and CDR2 FQNEAQ (reference sequence). Trimming stripped 5 bases from V and 3 bases from J, with 16 bases between. CDR3 size: 15 residues. The CDR3 DNA reads as TGTGCCAGCAGCCCCCTAGGGGGGTTCGAAGAGACCCAGTACTTC. This sequence encodes CASSPLGGFEETQYF.

The chain uses TRBV12-2 and TRBJ2-3; whether TRBD1, the table's D call, matches the DNA was not checked. TRBV12-2 counts as a pseudogene. This CDR3 contains 16 residues. The CDR3 DNA reads TGTGCAAGTCGCCTCACCAGGGGCGGCTCATGTGATACGCAGTATTTT. This translates into CASRLTRGGSCDTQYF.

The rearrangement joins TRBV11-2 to TRBJ2-4; TRBD2 is a possible D gene (5 bases). Between the trimmed V and J ends, which lost 1 base and 6 bases, there was a span of 10 bases. The germline gives CDR1 SGHAT, CDR2 FQNNGV. CDR3 size: 14 residues. CDR3 protein: CASSLGGIGNIQYF. CDR3 in DNA: TGTGCCAGCAGCTTAGGAGGGATCGGAAACATTCAGTACTTC.

The chain carries TRBV7-9 and TRBJ2-5, with D possibly being TRBD1 (7 bases). The CDR3 sequence is 15 residues long. The V end lost 6 bases, the J end lost 5 bases, and 19 bases lay between the germline ends. Per germline, CDR1 SEHNR and CDR2 FQNEAQ (reference sequence). Here the CDR3 reads CASRPPEGAWETQYF. CDR3 bases: TGTGCCAGCAGGCCCCCGGAGGGGGCTTGGGAGACCCAGTACTTC.

This clonotype was observed a few times. The chain has TRBV20-1 and TRBJ2-5; 7 nucleotides align to TRBD1. Germline CDR1 reads DFQATT; CDR2 reads SNEGSKA (reference sequence). V shed 0 bases, J shed 5 bases, and the junction held 9 bases outside the gene matches. The CDR3 has 15 residues. DNA of the CDR3: TGCAGTGCTAGAGATGTACAGGGGATAGGGGAGACCCAGTACTTC. Its translation is CSARDVQGIGETQYF.

The V gene is TRBV5-1, the J gene TRBJ1-1; unclear D gene. The CDR3 is 14 residues long. V was pared by 9 bases and J by 3 bases, with 18 bases between. The germline CDR1 and CDR2 sequences are SGHRS and YFSETQ. The CDR3 reads CATSTGGKDTEAFF. The CDR3 nucleotides are TGCGCCACTTCCACCGGAGGGAAGGACACTGAAGCTTTCTTT.

Turning to this clonotype: Sequence at one end of the junction differs from germline and may be a read error. This chain connects TRBV18 to TRBJ1-4; the D is unclear. Germline CDR1 is KGHSH and CDR2 is LQKENI. This CDR3 has 15 amino acids. The CDR3 coding sequence is TGTGCCAGCTCACCGGCCTCGGAGGCTAATGAAAAACTGCTTTTT. It codes for CASSPASEANEKLLF.

This clonotype was seen only a few times. The V call is TRBV28, the J call TRBJ2-7, with D perhaps TRBD1 or TRBD2 (5 bases each). The last part of the DNA fits TRBJ2-1 better; the J call may be wrong. The CDR3 contains 15 residues. The germline gives CDR1 MDHEN, CDR2 SYDVKM. DNA for the CDR3: TGTGCCAGCAGCAGTCGGGACCGCTGGGCGGATGAGCAGTTCTTC. It codes for CASSSRDRWADEQFF.

The DNA for the CDR3 is TGCGCCAGCAGCTTGGAGCTGGGCAGGGAGACGGGCTACACCTTC. Translating gives CASSLELGRETGYTF. J is TRBJ1-2 and V is TRBV5-1; D perhaps matches TRBD1 (5 bases). The germline V and J ends were trimmed by 0 bases and 8 bases, with 17 bases remaining between them. CDR1 and CDR2 from the germline V gene are SGHRS and YFSETQ. This CDR3 spans 15 amino acids.

This clonotype was found a few times. The chain has TRBV20-1 and TRBJ1-6, with 10 nucleotides matching TRBD1. The V gene end was trimmed by 3 bases and the J gene end by 0 bases; junction bases not matched to a gene: 11. The CDR3 extends over 19 amino acids. Germline V gene lookup returns CDR1 DFQATT and CDR2 SNEGSKA (reference sequence). CDR3 nucleotide sequence: TGCAGTGCTAGTGACAGGGGGCTCACCTTGAGCTCCTATAATTCACCCCTCCACTTT. Translating gives CSASDRGLTLSSYNSPLHF.

The CDR3 nucleotides are TGTGCCATCAGTGCCCGAGGGCAGGGTATCAGCGAGCAGTTCTTC. Its translation: CAISARGQGISEQFF. This chain connects TRBV10-3 to TRBJ2-1, with D perhaps being TRBD1 or TRBD2 (5 bases each). Germline assignment: CDR1 ENHRY and CDR2 SYGVKD. The CDR3 totals 15 residues. V gave up 4 bases and J gave up 10 bases, with 20 bases separating them.

This clonotype was picked up one time. The chain joins TRBV3-1 to TRBJ1-2; TRBD1 agrees at 9 bases. The trim removed 0 bases at V and 7 bases at J, leaving 12 bases unmatched. CDR3 length: 17 amino acids. Germline V lookup: CDR1 LGHDT, CDR2 YNNKEL (reference sequence). CDR3 DNA: TGTGCCAGCAGCCAAGAGCCGGACAGGGGAGATCCTAGTGGCTACACCTTC. It codes for CASSQEPDRGDPSGYTF.

A few counts support this clonotype. The chain links TRBV7-9 to TRBJ1-1; D is unresolved. Germline V gene sequence: CDR1 SEHNR, CDR2 FQNEAQ (reference sequence). V was pared by 5 bases and J by 0 bases, with 13 bases between. This CDR3 is 15 amino acids long. In DNA, the CDR3 is TGTGCCAGCAGCAAGAGGTGGGTGGTGAACACTGAAGCTTTCTTT. This gives the protein CASSKRWVVNTEAFF.

The chain recombines TRBV20-1 with TRBJ2-1; 12 bases match TRBD1. There are 14 residues in the CDR3. Germline CDR1 DFQATT, CDR2 SNEGSKA (reference sequence). The V segment lost 5 bases and the J segment 10 bases; nucleotides outside the gene matches: 9. The CDR3 DNA sequence: TGCAGTGCTCGGGGGGACAGGGGGCAGCTAGAGCAGTTCTTC. Amino acids: CSARGDRGQLEQFF.